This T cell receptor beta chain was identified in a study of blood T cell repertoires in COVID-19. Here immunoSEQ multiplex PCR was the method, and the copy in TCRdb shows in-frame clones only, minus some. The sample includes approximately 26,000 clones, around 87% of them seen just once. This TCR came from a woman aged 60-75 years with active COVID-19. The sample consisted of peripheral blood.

The CDR3 loop is CSASPDRENQPQHF. The CDR3 DNA sequence: TGCAGTGCTAGTCCCGACAGGGAGAATCAGCCCCAGCATTTT. The chain recombines TRBV20-1 with TRBJ1-5; TRBD1 aligns across 7 bases. Germline V lookup: CDR1 DFQATT, CDR2 SNEGSKA (reference sequence). CDR3 length: 14 residues. The J segment lost 4 bases and the V segment lost 3 bases, leaving 6 bases of the junction unmatched.